One and the same sample provided the 20 T cell receptor beta chains below, sequenced in a study of control samples from healthy donors and cancer patients (dated by TCRdb to about 2020). Libraries were prepared through the immunoSEQ multiplex PCR assay. TCRdb took over this immuneACCESS table, retaining in-frame rearrangements with V and J assigned. Such tables are incomplete; in checked studies, under half of the missing clones stem from an unresolved V gene, and the remainder is unexplained. Counted in this sample were about 73,000 clones; less than 90% of them appeared once. The top ten constitute about 4% of the sample. The sequenced material came from blood. These receptors came from a woman in her forties or fifties in good health.

The chain combines TRBV6-5 with TRBJ1-2, with 8 bases matching TRBD1. In germline, CDR1 is MNHEY, CDR2 SVGAGI. The CDR3 spans 15 residues. V shed 7 bases, J shed 6 bases, and the junction held 13 bases outside the gene matches. The CDR3 loop reads CASTRGIQGDDGYTF. DNA for the CDR3: TGTGCCAGCACACGGGGCATACAGGGGGATGATGGCTACACCTTC.

The rearrangement uses TRBV28 and TRBJ2-7, with 8 bases fitting TRBD2. The germline CDR1 and CDR2 sequences are MDHEN and SYDVKM. Trimming at V came to 6 bases and at J to 3 bases, leaving 4 bases not matched to a gene. This CDR3 comprises 13 residues. CDR3 sequence (DNA): TGTGCCAGCAGGACTAGCGTACTCTACGAGCAGTACTTC. It yields the protein CASRTSVLYEQYF. The full variable domain, its missing parts supplied by reference TRBV28 and TRBJ2-7, is DVKVTQSSRYLVKRTGEKVFLECVQDMDHENMFWYRQDPGLGLRLIYFSYDVKMKEKGDIPEGYSVSREKKERFSLILESASTNQTSMYLCASRTSVLYEQYFGPGTRLTVT.

The sample holds one count of this clone. The V call is TRBV5-1, the J call TRBJ1-1; TRBD1 might be the D (6 bases). Trimming took 6 bases from V and 0 from J, leaving 12 bases between them. There are 14 residues in the CDR3. Germline loops: CDR1 SGHRS, CDR2 YFSETQ. The CDR3 DNA is TGCGCCAGCATGCGACAGGACATGAACACTGAAGCTTTCTTT. Translating it yields CASMRQDMNTEAFF. Drawing the rest from reference TRBV5-1 and TRBJ1-1, the complete variable domain is KAGVTQTPRYLIKTRGQQVTLSCSPISGHRSVSWYQQTPGQGLQFLFEYFSETQRNKGNFPGRFSGRQFSNSRSEMNVSTLELGDSALYLCASMRQDMNTEAFFGQGTRLTVV.

V is TRBV28 and J is TRBJ2-2, with no clear D. Germline values: CDR1 MDHEN, CDR2 SYDVKM. V lost 5 bases, J lost 4 bases, and 14 bases lay in between. The CDR3 is made up of 15 amino acids. The CDR3 loop reads CASSPPSPATGELFF. CDR3 DNA sequence: TGTGCCAGCAGTCCCCCATCCCCTGCCACCGGGGAGCTGTTTTTT.

J is TRBJ2-7 and V is TRBV24-1; 7 positions agree with TRBD2. Per the germline V gene, CDR1 is KGHDR and CDR2 is SFDVKD. V trimming: 3 bases; J trimming: 0 bases; junction bases outside the gene matches: 7. There are 16 residues in the CDR3. CDR3 protein: CATSDIGRQGSYEQYF. Written as DNA, the CDR3 is TGTGCCACCAGTGATATCGGGAGGCAAGGCTCCTACGAGCAGTACTTC.

This chain connects TRBV21-1 to TRBJ2-1; the table gives TRBD2 as D, unverified against the DNA. TRBV21-1 is a known pseudogene. The CDR3 covers 19 residues. The CDR3 region is CASSKETVMREGQGNEQFF. CDR3 bases: TGTGCCAGCAGCAAAGAAACAGTTATGCGGGAGGGCCAGGGCAATGAGCAGTTCTTC.

The CDR3 sequence is CAWSGGPYEQYF. The CDR3 DNA reads as TGTGCCTGGAGTGGGGGTCCCTACGAGCAGTACTTC. The rearrangement joins TRBV30 to TRBJ2-7; D gene unclear. The germline V gene has CDR1 GTSNPN and CDR2 SVGIG (reference sequence). The CDR3 loop spans 12 amino acids. V was shortened by 1 base and J by 2 bases, with 6 bases between the two germline ends.

V gene TRBV6-6 combines with J gene TRBJ2-7; 9 bases agree with TRBD1. This CDR3 contains 12 residues. Germline CDR1 MNHNY, CDR2 SVGAGI (reference sequence). The junction had 2 bases not matched to a gene; V was cut back by 8 bases and J by 3 bases. The CDR3 sequence is CASWDRVYEQYF. The DNA for the CDR3 is TGTGCCAGCTGGGACAGGGTCTACGAGCAGTACTTC.

In its sample, this clone was seen once. V gene TRBV28 combines with J gene TRBJ1-1; TRBD1 aligns across 8 bases. V gave up 0 bases and J gave up 3 bases; unmatched junction bases: 6. This CDR3 is 16 amino acids long. Germline loops: CDR1 MDHEN, CDR2 SYDVKM. The CDR3 nucleotides read TGTGCCAGCAGTTTATGGGCCAGGGGGCGCGACACTGAAGCTTTCTTT. Amino acids: CASSLWARGRDTEAFF.

The rearrangement joins TRBV3-1 (or the pseudogene TRBV3-2) to TRBJ2-7; the D gene is possibly TRBD2 (5 bases). This CDR3 contains 13 residues. Trimming removed 1 base from V and 2 bases from J, with 6 bases in between. The germline V gene has CDR1 LGHDT and CDR2 YNNKEL (reference sequence). This CDR3 is CASSQGGTYEQYF. In DNA form, the CDR3 reads TGTGCCAGCAGCCAAGGAGGGACCTACGAGCAGTACTTC.

This chain links TRBV6-5 with TRBJ1-5; TRBD1 matches 7 bases. Germline V gives CDR1 MNHEY, CDR2 SVGAGI. The junction had 12 bases not matched to a gene; V was cut back by 9 bases and J by 4 bases. The CDR3 has 15 amino acids. The CDR3 sequence is CASREGALGNQPQHF. For the CDR3, the DNA is TGTGCCAGTAGGGAGGGGGCCCTGGGGAATCAGCCCCAGCATTTT.

This chain links TRBV19 with TRBJ2-2, with 9 positions matching TRBD2. This CDR3 region has 16 residues. Germline-derived CDR1 and CDR2 are LNHDA and SQIVND (reference sequence). V dropped 2 bases and J dropped 4; count of bases not matched to a gene: 5. The CDR3 sequence is CASSIPGGRGTGELFF. DNA for the CDR3: TGTGCCAGTAGTATACCGGGCGGGAGGGGCACCGGGGAGCTGTTTTTT.

The rearrangement links TRBV7-3 to TRBJ2-3; tentative D call: TRBD1 (5 bases). CDR1 is SGHTA, CDR2 FQGTGA, per germline. The CDR3 is 13 residues long. The V end lost 2 bases, the J end lost 4 bases, and 7 bases lay between the germline ends. The DNA for the CDR3 is TGTGCCAGCAGCTTATTAGGGGCAGATACGCAGTATTTT. Translated: CASSLLGADTQYF.

This chain uses TRBV6-1 with TRBJ1-2, with D possibly TRBD1 on 5 matching bases. Per the germline V gene, CDR1 is MNHNS and CDR2 is SASEGT. V shed 0 bases and J shed 7 bases, with 9 bases lying between them. The length of the CDR3 is 13 residues. The CDR3 sequence is CASSEARRGGYTF. In DNA, the CDR3 is TGTGCCAGCAGTGAAGCACGTAGGGGTGGCTACACCTTC.

The genes are TRBV5-5 and TRBJ1-5; D call uncertain. CDR1 and CDR2 (germline): SGHKS, YYEKEE (reference sequence). The CDR3 consists of 15 residues. Deletions cut 4 bases from V and 3 bases from J, with 14 bases between. The CDR3 region is CASSPGEANNQPQHF. Here the CDR3 DNA reads TGTGCCAGCAGCCCCGGTGAGGCGAACAATCAGCCCCAGCATTTT.

V and J are TRBV29-1 and TRBJ2-2, with D hard to call. Germline CDR1 is SQVTM and CDR2 is ANQGSEA. The CDR3 loop spans 13 amino acids. The V gene lost 4 bases and the J gene lost 3 bases, with 9 bases spanning the gap. The CDR3 DNA reads as TGCAGCGTTGGAACAATTCACACCGGGGAGCTGTTTTTT. Translated: CSVGTIHTGELFF.

The chain carries TRBV27 and TRBJ2-1; no clear D. The CDR3 has 13 residues. V was clipped by 2 bases and J by 7 bases, with 9 bases between them. Germline V CDR1 and CDR2: MNHEY, SMNVEV (reference sequence). CDR3 bases: TGTGCCAGCAGTTTACGAGAGATTAATGAGCAGTTCTTC. It codes for CASSLREINEQFF.

The V gene is TRBV6-1, the J gene TRBJ1-5; D remains ambiguous. The CDR3 spans 15 residues. V was cut by 3 bases and J by 2 bases, with 11 bases left in between. CDR1 and CDR2 from the germline V gene are MNHNS and SASEGT. The CDR3 is CASSEQRFGNQPQHF. CDR3 DNA: TGTGCCAGCAGTGAGCAACGGTTTGGCAATCAGCCCCAGCATTTT.

The chain couples TRBV11-3 to TRBJ2-1, with D tentatively TRBD2 (5 bases). CDR3 size: 15 residues. The V gene lost 3 bases and the J gene lost 5 bases, with 14 bases spanning the gap. Germline assignment: CDR1 SGHNT and CDR2 YENEEA. CDR3 sequence: CASSFLAGINNEQFF. CDR3 bases: TGTGCCAGCAGCTTTCTAGCCGGAATAAACAATGAGCAGTTCTTC.

The chain links TRBV18 to TRBJ2-1, with no clear D. V lost 2 bases and J 9 bases, leaving 11 bases between the germline ends. This CDR3 contains 13 residues. Germline CDR1 is KGHSH and CDR2 is LQKENI. CDR3 nucleotide sequence: TGTGCCAGCTCACCAACCCTTAAGGGTGAGCAGTTCTTC. It yields the protein CASSPTLKGEQFF.